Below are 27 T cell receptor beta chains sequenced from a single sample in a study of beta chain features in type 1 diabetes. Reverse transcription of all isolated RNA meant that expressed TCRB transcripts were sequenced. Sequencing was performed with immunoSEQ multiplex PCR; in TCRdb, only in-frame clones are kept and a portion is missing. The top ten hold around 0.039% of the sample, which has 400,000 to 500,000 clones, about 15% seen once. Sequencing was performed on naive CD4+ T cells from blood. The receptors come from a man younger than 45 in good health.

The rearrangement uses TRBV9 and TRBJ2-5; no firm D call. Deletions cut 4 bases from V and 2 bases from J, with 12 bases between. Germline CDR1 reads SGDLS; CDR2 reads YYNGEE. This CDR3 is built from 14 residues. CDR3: CASSPAPGQETQYF. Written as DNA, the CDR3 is TGTGCCAGCAGCCCGGCCCCTGGACAAGAGACCCAGTACTTC.

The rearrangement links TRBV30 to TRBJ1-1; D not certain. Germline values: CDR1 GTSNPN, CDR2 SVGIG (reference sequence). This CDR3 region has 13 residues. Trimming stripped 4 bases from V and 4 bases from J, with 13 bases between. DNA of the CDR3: TGTGCCTGGACCCGGGATCGGGGCACTGAAGCTTTCTTT. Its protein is CAWTRDRGTEAFF.

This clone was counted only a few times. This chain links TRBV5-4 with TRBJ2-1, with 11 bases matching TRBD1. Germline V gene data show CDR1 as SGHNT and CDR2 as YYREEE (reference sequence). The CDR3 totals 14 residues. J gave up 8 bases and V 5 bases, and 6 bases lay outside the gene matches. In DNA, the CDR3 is TGTGCCAGCAGATCGGACAGGGGGCCGCATGAGCAGTTCTTC. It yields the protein CASRSDRGPHEQFF.

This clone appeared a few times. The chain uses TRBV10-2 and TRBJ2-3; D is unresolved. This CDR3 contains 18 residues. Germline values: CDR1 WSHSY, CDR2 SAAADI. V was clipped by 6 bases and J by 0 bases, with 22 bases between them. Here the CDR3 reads CASRPGFLKRTSTDTQYF. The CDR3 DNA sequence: TGCGCCAGCAGACCTGGATTCCTAAAGCGTACTAGCACAGATACGCAGTATTTT.

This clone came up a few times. The CDR3 protein is CASSSDASYNEQFF. In DNA, the CDR3 is TGCGCCAGCAGCTCAGACGCATCCTACAATGAGCAGTTCTTC. The J gene is TRBJ2-1, the V gene TRBV5-1; no clear D. The CDR3 is made up of 14 amino acids. V lost 3 bases, J lost 1 base, and 8 bases lay in between. The germline gives CDR1 SGHRS, CDR2 YFSETQ. Looking up the rest from reference TRBV5-1 and TRBJ2-1 gives the full variable domain: KAGVTQTPRYLIKTRGQQVTLSCSPISGHRSVSWYQQTPGQGLQFLFEYFSETQRNKGNFPGRFSGRQFSNSRSEMNVSTLELGDSALYLCASSSDASYNEQFFGPGTRLTVL.

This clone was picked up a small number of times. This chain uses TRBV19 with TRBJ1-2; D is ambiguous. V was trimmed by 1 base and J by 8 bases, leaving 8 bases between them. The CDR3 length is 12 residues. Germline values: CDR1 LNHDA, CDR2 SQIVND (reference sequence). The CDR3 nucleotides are TGTGCCAGTAGTATAGTAGGGAGAGGCTACACCTTC. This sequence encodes CASSIVGRGYTF.

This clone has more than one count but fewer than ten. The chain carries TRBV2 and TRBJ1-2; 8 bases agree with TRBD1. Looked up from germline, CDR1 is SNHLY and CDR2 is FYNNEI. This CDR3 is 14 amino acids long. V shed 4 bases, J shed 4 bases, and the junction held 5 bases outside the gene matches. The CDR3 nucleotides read TGTGCCAGCAGTGCCCCAGGGGGCGTCTATGGCTACACCTTC. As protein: CASSAPGGVYGYTF.

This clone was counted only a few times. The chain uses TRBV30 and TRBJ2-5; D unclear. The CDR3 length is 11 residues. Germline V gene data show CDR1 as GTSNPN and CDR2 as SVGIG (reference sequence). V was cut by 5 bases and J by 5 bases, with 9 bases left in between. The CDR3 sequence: CAWGLGETQYF. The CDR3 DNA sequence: TGTGCCTGGGGGCTTGGGGAGACCCAGTACTTC.

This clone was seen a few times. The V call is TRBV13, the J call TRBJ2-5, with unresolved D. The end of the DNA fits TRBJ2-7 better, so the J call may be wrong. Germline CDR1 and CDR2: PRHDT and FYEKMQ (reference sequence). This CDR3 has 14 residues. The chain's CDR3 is CASSLGGPSYEQYF. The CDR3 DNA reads TGTGCCAGCAGCTTAGGCGGTCCATCCTACGAGCAGTACTTC.

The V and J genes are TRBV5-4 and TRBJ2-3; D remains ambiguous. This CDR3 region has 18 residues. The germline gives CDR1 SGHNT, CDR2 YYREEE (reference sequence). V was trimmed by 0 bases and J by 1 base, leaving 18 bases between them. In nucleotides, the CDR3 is TGTGCCAGCAGCTTGGATTCTCCCCTGGGGTGGGGCACAGATACGCAGTATTTT. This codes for CASSLDSPLGWGTDTQYF.

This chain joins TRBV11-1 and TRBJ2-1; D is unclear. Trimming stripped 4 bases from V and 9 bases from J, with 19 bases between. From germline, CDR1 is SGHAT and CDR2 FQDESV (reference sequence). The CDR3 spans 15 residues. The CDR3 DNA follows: TGTGCCAGCAGCTCGGATCCCACCCTAACGGGTGAGCAGTTCTTC. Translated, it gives CASSSDPTLTGEQFF.

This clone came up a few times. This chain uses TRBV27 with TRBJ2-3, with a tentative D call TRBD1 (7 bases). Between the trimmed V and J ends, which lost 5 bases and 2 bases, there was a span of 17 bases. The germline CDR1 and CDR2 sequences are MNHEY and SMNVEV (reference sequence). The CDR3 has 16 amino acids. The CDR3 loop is CASSQSRGVITDTQYF. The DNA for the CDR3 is TGTGCCAGCAGTCAAAGCAGGGGGGTCATCACAGATACGCAGTATTTT.

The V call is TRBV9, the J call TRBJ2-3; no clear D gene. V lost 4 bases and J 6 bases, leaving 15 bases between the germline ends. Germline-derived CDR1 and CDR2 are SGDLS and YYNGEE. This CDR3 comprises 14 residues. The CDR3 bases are TGTGCCAGCAGCCCTAGTTTTTATGGGGATACGCAGTATTTT. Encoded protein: CASSPSFYGDTQYF.

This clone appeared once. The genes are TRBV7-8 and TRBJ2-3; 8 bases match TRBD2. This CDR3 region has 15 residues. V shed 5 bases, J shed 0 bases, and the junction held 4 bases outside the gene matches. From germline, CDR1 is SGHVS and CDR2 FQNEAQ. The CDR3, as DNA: TGTGCCAGCAGCGGTAGCGGGGTTAGCACAGATACGCAGTATTTT. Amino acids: CASSGSGVSTDTQYF.

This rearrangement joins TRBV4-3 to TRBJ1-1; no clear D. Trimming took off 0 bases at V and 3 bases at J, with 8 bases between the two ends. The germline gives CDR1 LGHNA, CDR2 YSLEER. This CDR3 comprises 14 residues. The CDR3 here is CASSQEGADTEAFF. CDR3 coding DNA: TGCGCCAGCAGCCAAGAAGGAGCTGACACTGAAGCTTTCTTT.

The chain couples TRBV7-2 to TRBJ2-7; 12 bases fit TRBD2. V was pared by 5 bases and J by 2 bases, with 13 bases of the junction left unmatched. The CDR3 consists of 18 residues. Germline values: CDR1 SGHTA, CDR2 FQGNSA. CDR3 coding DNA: TGTGCCAGCAGCCCTTCGGGCCTAGCGGGGGGGCCGCCCTACGAGCAGTACTTC. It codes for CASSPSGLAGGPPYEQYF.

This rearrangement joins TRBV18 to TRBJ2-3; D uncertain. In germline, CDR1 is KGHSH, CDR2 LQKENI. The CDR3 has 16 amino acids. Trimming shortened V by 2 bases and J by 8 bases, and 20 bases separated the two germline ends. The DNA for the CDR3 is TGTGCCAGCTCACCATACTCAACAGTCGCCGAAGCTACGCAGTATTTT. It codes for CASSPYSTVAEATQYF.

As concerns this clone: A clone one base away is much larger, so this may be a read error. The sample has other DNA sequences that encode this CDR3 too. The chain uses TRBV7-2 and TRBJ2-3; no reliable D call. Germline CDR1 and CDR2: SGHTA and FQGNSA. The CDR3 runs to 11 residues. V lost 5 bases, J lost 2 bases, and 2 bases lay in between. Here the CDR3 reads CASSLTDTQYF. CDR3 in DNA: TGTGCCAGCAGCCTCACAGATACGCAGTATTTT.

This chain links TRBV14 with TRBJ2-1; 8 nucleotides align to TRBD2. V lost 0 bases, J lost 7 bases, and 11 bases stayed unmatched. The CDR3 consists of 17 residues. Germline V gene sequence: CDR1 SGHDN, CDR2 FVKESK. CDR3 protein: CASSQDWIAGPENEQFF. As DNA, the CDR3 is TGTGCCAGCAGCCAAGATTGGATAGCGGGGCCCGAGAATGAGCAGTTCTTC.

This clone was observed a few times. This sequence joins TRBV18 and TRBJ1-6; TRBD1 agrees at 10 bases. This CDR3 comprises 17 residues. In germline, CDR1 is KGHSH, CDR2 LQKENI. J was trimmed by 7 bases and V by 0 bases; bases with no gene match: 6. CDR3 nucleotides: TGTGCCAGCTCACCACCCCGGGACAGGGGTTTCAATTCACCCCTCCACTTT. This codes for CASSPPRDRGFNSPLHF. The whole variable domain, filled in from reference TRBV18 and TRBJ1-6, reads NAGVMQNPRHLVRRRGQEARLRCSPMKGHSHVYWYRQLPEEGLKFMVYLQKENIIDESGMPKERFSAEFPKEGPSILRIQQVVRGDSAAYFCASSPPRDRGFNSPLHFGNGTRLTVT.

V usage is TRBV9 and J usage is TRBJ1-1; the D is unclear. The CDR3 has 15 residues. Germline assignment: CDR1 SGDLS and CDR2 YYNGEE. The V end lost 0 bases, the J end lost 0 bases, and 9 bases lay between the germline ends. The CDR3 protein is CASSVDSSMNTEAFF. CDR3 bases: TGTGCCAGCAGCGTAGATTCGTCTATGAACACTGAAGCTTTCTTT.

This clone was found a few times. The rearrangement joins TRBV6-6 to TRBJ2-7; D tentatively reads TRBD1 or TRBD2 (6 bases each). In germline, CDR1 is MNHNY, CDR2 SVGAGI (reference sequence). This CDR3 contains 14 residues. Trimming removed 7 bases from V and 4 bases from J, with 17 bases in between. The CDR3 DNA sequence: TGTGCCAGCATTTCTCATGGGGGGCGATACGAGCAGTACGTC. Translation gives CASISHGGRYEQYV.

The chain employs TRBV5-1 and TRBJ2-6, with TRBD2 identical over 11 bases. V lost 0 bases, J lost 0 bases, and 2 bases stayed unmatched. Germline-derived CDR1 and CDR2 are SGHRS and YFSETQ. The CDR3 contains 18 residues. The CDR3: CASSLVTSGISGANVLTF. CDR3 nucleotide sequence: TGCGCCAGCAGCTTGGTGACTAGCGGGATCTCTGGGGCCAACGTCCTGACTTTC.

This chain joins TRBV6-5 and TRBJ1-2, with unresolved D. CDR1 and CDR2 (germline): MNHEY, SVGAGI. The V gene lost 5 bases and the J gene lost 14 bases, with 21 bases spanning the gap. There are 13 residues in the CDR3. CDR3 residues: CASSERSPVSTTF. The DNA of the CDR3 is TGTGCCAGCAGTGAAAGGTCTCCGGTTTCGACAACCTTC.

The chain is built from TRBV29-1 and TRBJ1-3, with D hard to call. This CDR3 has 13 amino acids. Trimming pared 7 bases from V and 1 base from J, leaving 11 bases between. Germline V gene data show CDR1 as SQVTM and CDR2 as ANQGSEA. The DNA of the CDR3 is TGCAGCGCGAGGTCGGGGTCTGGAAACACCATATATTTT. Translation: CSARSGSGNTIYF.

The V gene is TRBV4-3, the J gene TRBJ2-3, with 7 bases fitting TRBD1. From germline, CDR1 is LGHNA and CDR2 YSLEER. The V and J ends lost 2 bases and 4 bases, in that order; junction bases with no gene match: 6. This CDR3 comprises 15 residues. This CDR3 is CASSQRRQGPDTQYF. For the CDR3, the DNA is TGCGCCAGCAGCCAAAGAAGACAGGGACCAGATACGCAGTATTTT.

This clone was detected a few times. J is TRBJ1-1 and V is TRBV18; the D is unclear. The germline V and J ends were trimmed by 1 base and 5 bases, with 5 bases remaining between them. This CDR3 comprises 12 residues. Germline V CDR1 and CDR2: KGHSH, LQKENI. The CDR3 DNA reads TGTGCCAGCTCACCACAGAAGACTGAAGCTTTCTTT. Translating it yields CASSPQKTEAFF.